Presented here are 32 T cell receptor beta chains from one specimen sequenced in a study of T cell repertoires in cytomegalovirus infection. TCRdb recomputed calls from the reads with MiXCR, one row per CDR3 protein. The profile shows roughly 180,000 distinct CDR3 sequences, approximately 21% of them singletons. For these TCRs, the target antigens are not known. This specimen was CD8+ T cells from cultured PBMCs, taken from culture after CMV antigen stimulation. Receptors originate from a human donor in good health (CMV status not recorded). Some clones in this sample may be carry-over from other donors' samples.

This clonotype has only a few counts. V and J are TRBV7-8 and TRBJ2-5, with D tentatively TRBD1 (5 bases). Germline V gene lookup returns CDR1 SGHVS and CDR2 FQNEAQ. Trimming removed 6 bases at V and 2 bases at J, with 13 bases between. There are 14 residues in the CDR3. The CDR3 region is CASSFTGSQETQYF. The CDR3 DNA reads TGTGCCAGCAGTTTTACAGGTTCACAAGAGACCCAGTACTTC.

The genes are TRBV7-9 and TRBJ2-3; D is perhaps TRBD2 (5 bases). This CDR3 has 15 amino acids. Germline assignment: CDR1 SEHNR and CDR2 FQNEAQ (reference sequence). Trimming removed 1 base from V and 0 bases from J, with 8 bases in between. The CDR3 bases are TGTGCCAGCAGCTTAGGTCAGCGGAGCACAGATACGCAGTATTTT. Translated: CASSLGQRSTDTQYF. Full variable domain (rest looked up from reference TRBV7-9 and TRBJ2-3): DTGVSQNPRHKITKRGQNVTFRCDPISEHNRLYWYRQTLGQGPEFLTYFQNEAQLEKSRLLSDRFSAERPKGSFSTLEIQRTEQGDSAMYLCASSLGQRSTDTQYFGPGTRLTVL.

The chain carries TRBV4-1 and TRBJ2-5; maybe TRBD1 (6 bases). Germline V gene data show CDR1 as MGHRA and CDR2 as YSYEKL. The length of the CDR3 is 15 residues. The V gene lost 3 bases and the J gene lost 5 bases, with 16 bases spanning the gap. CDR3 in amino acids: CASSQGAWVTETQYF. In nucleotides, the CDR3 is TGCGCCAGCAGCCAGGGGGCATGGGTTACGGAGACCCAGTACTTC.

As DNA, the CDR3 is TGTGCCAGCAGTTCAAGGGGGGGTTACGAGCAGTACTTC. Protein product: CASSSRGGYEQYF. The J gene is TRBJ2-7, the V gene TRBV7-2; D might be TRBD2 (7 bases). The CDR3 spans 13 residues. Germline V lookup: CDR1 SGHTA, CDR2 FQGNSA. V was shortened by 6 bases and J by 4 bases, with 13 bases between the two germline ends.

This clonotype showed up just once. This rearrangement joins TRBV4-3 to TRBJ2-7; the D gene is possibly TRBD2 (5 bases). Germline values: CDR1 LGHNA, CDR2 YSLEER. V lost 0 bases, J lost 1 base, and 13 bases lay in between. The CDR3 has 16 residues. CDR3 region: CASSQDYTGTSYEQYF. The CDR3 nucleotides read TGCGCCAGCAGCCAAGATTATACGGGAACTTCCTACGAGCAGTACTTC.

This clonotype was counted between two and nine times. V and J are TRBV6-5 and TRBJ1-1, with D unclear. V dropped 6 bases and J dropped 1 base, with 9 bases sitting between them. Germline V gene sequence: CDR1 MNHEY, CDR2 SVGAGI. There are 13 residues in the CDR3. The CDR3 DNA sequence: TGTGCCAGCAGCTGGGTAGGGAACACTGAAGCTTTCTTT. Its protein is CASSWVGNTEAFF.

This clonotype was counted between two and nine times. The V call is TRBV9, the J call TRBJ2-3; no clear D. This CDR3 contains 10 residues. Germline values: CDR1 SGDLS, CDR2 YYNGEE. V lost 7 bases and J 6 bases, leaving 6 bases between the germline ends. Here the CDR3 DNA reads TGTGCCAGCCAAGGGGATACGCAGTATTTT. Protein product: CASQGDTQYF.

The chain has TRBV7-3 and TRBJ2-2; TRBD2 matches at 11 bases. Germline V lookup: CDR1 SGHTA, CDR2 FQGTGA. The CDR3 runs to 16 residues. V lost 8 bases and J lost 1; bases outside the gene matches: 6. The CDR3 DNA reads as TGTGCCAGCCGCTCTAGCGGGGGGCTGAACACCGGGGAGCTGTTTTTT. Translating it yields CASRSSGGLNTGELFF. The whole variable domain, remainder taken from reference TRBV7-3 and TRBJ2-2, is GAGVSQTPSNKVTEKGKYVELRCDPISGHTALYWYRQSLGQGPEFLIYFQGTGAADDSGLPNDRFFAVRPEGSVSTLKIQRTERGDSAVYLCASRSSGGLNTGELFFGEGSRLTVL.

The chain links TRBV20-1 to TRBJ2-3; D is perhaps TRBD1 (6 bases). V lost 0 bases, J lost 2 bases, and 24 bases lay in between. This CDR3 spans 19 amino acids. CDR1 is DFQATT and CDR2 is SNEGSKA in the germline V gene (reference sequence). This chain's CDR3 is CSARDLSRIGRGPTDTQYF. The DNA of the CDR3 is TGCAGTGCTAGAGATCTCTCAAGGATTGGCAGGGGCCCCACAGATACGCAGTATTTT.

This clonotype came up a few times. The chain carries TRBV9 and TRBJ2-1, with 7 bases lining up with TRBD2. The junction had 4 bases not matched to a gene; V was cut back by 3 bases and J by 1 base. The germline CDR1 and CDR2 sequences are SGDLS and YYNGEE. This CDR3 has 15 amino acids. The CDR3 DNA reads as TGTGCCAGCAGCGCCCGGACTAGATCCTACAATGAGCAGTTCTTC. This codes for CASSARTRSYNEQFF. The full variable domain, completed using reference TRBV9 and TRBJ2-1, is DSGVTQTPKHLITATGQRVTLRCSPRSGDLSVYWYQQSLDQGLQFLIQYYNGEERAKGNILERFSAQQFPDLHSELNLSSLELGDSALYFCASSARTRSYNEQFFGPGTRLTVL.

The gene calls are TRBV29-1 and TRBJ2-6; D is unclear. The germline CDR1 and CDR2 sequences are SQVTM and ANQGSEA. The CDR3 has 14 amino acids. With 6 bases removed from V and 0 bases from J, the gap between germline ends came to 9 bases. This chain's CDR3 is CSVRWDSGANVLTF. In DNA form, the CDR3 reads TGCAGCGTCCGGTGGGACTCTGGGGCCAACGTCCTGACTTTC. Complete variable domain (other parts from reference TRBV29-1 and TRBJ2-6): SAVISQKPSRDICQRGTSLTIQCQVDSQVTMMFWYRQQPGQSLTLIATANQGSEATYESGFVIDKFPISRPNLTFSTLTVSNMSPEDSSIYLCSVRWDSGANVLTFGAGSRLTVL.

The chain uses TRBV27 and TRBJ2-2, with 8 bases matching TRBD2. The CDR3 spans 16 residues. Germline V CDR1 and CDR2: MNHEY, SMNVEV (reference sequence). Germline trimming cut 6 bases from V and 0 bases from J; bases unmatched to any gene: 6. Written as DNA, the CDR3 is TGTGCCAGCAGCTTAATCGGGGGGGCGAACACCGGGGAGCTGTTTTTT. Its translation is CASSLIGGANTGELFF.

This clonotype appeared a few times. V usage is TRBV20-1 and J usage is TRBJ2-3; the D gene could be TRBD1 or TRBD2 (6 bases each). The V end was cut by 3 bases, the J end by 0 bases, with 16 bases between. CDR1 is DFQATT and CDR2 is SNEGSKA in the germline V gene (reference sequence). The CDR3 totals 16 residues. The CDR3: CSARPWRGVSTDTQYF. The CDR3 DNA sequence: TGCAGTGCTAGGCCCTGGAGGGGGGTGAGCACAGATACGCAGTATTTT.

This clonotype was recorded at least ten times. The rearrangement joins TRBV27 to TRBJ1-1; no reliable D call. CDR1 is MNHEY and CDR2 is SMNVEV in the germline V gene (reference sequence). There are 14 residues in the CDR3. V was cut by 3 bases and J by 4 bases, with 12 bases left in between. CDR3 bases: TGTGCCAGCAGTTTGTACAAGGAACCCACTGAAGCTTTCTTT. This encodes CASSLYKEPTEAFF.

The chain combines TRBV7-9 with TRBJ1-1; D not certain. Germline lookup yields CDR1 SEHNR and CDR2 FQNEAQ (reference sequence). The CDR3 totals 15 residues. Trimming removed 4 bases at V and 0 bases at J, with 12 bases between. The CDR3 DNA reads TGTGCCAGCAGCTCACGGTCCCGCCTGAACACTGAAGCTTTCTTT. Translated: CASSSRSRLNTEAFF.

The CDR3 bases are TGTGCCAGCAGTTACAGGGTACCTGAGCAGTTCTTC. Encoded protein: CASSYRVPEQFF. This sequence joins TRBV12-3 or TRBV12-4 and TRBJ2-1; D is perhaps TRBD1 (6 bases). This CDR3 is 12 amino acids long. With 4 bases removed from V and 9 bases from J, the gap between germline ends came to 10 bases.

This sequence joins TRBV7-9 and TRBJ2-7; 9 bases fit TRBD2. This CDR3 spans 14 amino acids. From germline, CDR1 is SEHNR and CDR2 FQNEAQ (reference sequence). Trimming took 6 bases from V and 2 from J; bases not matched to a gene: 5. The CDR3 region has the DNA TGTGCCAGCAGTCCGACTAGCGGCACCTACGAGCAGTACTTC. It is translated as CASSPTSGTYEQYF.

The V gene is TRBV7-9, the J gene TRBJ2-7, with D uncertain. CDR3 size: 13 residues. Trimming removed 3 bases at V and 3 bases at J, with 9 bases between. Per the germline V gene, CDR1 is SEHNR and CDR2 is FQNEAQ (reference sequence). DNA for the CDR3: TGTGCCAGCAGCTTTACCCTCAGCTACGAGCAGTACTTC. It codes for CASSFTLSYEQYF.

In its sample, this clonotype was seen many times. The CDR3 protein is CASSFRPDILLNQPQHF. The CDR3 DNA sequence: TGTGCCAGCAGCTTCCGCCCCGACATTCTCCTCAATCAGCCCCAGCATTTT. The chain employs TRBV5-6 and TRBJ1-5; no definite D call. The germline gives CDR1 SGHDT, CDR2 YYEEEE. CDR3 length: 17 amino acids. V was cut by 2 bases and J by 3 bases, with 18 bases left in between. The full variable domain, completed using reference TRBV5-6 and TRBJ1-5, is DAGVTQSPTHLIKTRGQQVTLRCSPKSGHDTVSWYQQALGQGPQFIFQYYEEEERQRGNFPDRFSGHQFPNYSSELNVNALLLGDSALYLCASSFRPDILLNQPQHFGDGTRLSIL.

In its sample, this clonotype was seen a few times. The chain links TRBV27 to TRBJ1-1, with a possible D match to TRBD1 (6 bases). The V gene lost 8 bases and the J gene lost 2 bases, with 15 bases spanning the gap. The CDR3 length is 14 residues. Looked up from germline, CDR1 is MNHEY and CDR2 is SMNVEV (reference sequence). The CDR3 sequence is CASRNGGPNTEAFF. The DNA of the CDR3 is TGTGCCAGCCGGAATGGGGGCCCAAACACTGAAGCTTTCTTT.

This CDR3 is CASTPSRDYYEQYF. The CDR3 DNA reads TGTGCCAGCACCCCTAGCCGGGACTACTACGAGCAGTACTTC. The chain is built from TRBV28 and TRBJ2-7; 7 bases align to TRBD2. V dropped 7 bases and J dropped 3; count of bases not matched to a gene: 9. The CDR3 has 14 residues. In germline, CDR1 is MDHEN, CDR2 SYDVKM.

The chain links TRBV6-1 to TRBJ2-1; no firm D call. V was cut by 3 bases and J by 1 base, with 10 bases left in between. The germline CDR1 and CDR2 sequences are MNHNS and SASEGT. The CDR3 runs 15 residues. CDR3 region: CASSEPTWSYNEQFF. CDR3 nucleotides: TGTGCCAGCAGTGAGCCGACATGGTCCTACAATGAGCAGTTCTTC.

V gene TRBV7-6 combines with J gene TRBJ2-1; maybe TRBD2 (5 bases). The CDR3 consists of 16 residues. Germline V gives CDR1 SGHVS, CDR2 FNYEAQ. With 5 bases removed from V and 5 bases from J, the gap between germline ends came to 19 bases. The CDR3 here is CASSMDGLGSNNEQFF. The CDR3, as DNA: TGTGCCAGCAGCATGGACGGCCTAGGGAGTAACAATGAGCAGTTCTTC.

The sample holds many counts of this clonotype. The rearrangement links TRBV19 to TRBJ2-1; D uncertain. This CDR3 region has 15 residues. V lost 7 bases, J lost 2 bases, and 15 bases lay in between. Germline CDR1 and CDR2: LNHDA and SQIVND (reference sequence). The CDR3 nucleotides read TGTGCCAGTACCCTCAGTATGGGAACCTACAATGAGCAGTTCTTC. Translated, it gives CASTLSMGTYNEQFF.

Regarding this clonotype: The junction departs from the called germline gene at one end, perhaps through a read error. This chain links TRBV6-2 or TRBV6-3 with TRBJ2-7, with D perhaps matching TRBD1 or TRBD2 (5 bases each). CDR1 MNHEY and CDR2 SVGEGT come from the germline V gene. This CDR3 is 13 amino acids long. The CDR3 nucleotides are TGTGCCAGCAGTTACGATCGGGACGCCTTCACTCTCTTC. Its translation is CASSYDRDAFTLF.

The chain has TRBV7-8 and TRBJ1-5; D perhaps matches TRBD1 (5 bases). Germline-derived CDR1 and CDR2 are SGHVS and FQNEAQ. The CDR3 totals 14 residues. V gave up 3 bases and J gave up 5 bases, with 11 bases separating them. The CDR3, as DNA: TGTGCCAGCAGCTTCGAGGGGCCGTATCAGCCCCAGCATTTT. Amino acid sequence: CASSFEGPYQPQHF. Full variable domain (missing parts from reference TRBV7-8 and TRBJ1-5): GAGVSQSPRYKVAKRGQDVALRCDPISGHVSLFWYQQALGQGPEFLTYFQNEAQLDKSGLPSDRFFAERPEGSVSTLKIQRTQQEDSAVYLCASSFEGPYQPQHFGDGTRLSIL.

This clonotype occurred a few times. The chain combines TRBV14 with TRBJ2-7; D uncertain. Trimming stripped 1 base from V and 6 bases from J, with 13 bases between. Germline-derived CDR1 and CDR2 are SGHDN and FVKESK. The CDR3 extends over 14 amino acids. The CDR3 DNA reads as TGTGCCAGCAGCCAAGGTGTTGTCGGTAGCGAGCAGTACTTC. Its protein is CASSQGVVGSEQYF.

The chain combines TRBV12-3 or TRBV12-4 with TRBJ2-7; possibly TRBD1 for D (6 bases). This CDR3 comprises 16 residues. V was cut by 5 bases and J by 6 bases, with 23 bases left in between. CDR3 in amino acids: CASSPDMGAAAFEQYF. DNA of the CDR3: TGTGCCAGCAGTCCTGACATGGGGGCGGCTGCTTTCGAGCAGTACTTC.

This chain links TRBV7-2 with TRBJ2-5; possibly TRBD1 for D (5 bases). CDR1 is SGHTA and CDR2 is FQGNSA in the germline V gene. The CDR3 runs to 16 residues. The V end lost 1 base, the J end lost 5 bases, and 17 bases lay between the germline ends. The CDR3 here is CASSLEGPQGRETQYF. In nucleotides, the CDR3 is TGTGCCAGCAGCTTAGAGGGGCCCCAGGGAAGGGAGACCCAGTACTTC.

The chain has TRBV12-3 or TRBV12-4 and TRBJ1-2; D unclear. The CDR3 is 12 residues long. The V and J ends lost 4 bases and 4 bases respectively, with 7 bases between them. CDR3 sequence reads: CASSWQFYGYTF. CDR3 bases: TGTGCCAGCAGTTGGCAGTTCTATGGCTACACCTTC.

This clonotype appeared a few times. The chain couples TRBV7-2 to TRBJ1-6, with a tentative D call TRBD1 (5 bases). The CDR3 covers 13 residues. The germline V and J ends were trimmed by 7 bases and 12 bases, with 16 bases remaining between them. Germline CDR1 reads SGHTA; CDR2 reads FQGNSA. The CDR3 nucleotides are TGTGCCAGCAACTCACGGGACTGGTTACCCCTCCACTTT. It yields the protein CASNSRDWLPLHF.

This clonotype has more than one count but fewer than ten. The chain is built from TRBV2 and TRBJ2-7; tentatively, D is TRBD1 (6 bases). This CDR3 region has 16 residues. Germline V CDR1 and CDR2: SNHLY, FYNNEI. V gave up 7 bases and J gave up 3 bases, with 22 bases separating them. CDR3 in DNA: TGTGCCAGCATAGGAGATGGAGCAGGGGAGAGCTACGAGCAGTACTTC. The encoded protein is CASIGDGAGESYEQYF.